The entry below gives a single T cell receptor (beta chain) sequence along with its context. V lost 6 bases and J lost 4; bases outside the gene matches: 4. This CDR3 comprises 13 residues. The germline gives CDR1 SGHAT, CDR2 FQNNGV. These data come from a study of shared clonotypes between healthy human individuals. Produced via immunoSEQ multiplex PCR; TCRdb's table is partial and in-frame only. Altogether roughly 2 million clones are present, roughly 95% being singletons, with the ten largest covering approximately 0.13%. This sequence joins TRBV11-2 and TRBJ2-3; 7 positions match TRBD2. The receptor was isolated from a man between 18 and 29 years old in good health. Material for sequencing was naive CD4+ T cells sorted from blood. Subset noted: CD45RA+ positively selected. CDR3 protein: CASRYSGSDTQYF. Written as DNA, the CDR3 is TGTGCCAGCAGGTATAGCGGGTCAGATACGCAGTATTTT. Full variable domain (rest looked up from reference TRBV11-2 and TRBJ2-3): EAGVAQSPRYKIIEKRQSVAFWCNPISGHATLYWYQQILGQGPKLLIQFQNNGVVDDSQLPKDRFSAERLKGVDSTLKIQPAKLEDSAVYLCASRYSGSDTQYFGPGTRLTVL.